These 6 T cell receptor beta chains came from one sample sequenced in a study of cytomegalovirus exposure and HLA in healthy donors. PCR involved 60 Vbeta and 13 Jbeta primers. Generated by immunoSEQ multiplex PCR, the TCRdb table keeps only in-frame clones and is missing some. This table holds under 300,000 clones, about 66% found once. The sample consisted of PBMCs. The receptors originated from a female donor in good health and CMV-seronegative.

The V gene is TRBV7-2, the J gene TRBJ1-1; 8 positions agree with TRBD1. J was trimmed by 5 bases and V by 4 bases; bases with no gene match: 6. This CDR3 region has 14 residues. Germline loops: CDR1 SGHTA, CDR2 FQGNSA. CDR3 protein: CASSSDRGWTEAFF. CDR3 bases: TGTGCCAGCAGCTCCGACAGGGGATGGACTGAAGCTTTCTTT.

The chain uses TRBV5-1 and TRBJ2-7; 8 nucleotides match TRBD1. Germline-derived CDR1 and CDR2 are SGHRS and YFSETQ. Losses at the gene ends were 0 bases for V and 1 base for J; bases not matched to a gene: 3. CDR3 size: 15 residues. This chain's CDR3 is CASSLGTGLSYEQYF. The CDR3 nucleotides are TGCGCCAGCAGCTTGGGGACAGGGTTGTCCTACGAGCAGTACTTC.

This clone was counted once. V usage is TRBV10-3 and J usage is TRBJ2-5; D is possibly TRBD2 (6 bases). There are 13 residues in the CDR3. The V and J ends lost 3 bases and 7 bases respectively, with 12 bases between them. Germline lookup yields CDR1 ENHRY and CDR2 SYGVKD. CDR3 amino acids: CAISDNPRGTQYF. The CDR3 DNA follows: TGTGCCATCAGTGACAACCCGCGGGGGACCCAGTACTTC.

The gene calls are TRBV7-9 and TRBJ2-1, with TRBD2 matching 9 bases. Trimming cost V 3 bases and J 6 bases; bases outside gene matches: 9. The CDR3 totals 16 residues. Germline V lookup: CDR1 SEHNR, CDR2 FQNEAQ (reference sequence). This chain's CDR3 is CASSFWMIAGVNEQFF. The CDR3 DNA reads TGTGCCAGCAGCTTTTGGATGATAGCGGGAGTCAATGAGCAGTTCTTC.

CDR3 in amino acids: CASSPLRLTSLRSYEQYF. The CDR3 bases are TGTGCCAGCAGCCCATTAAGACTCACTAGCCTTAGGTCCTACGAGCAGTACTTC. The chain employs TRBV11-2 and TRBJ2-7, with TRBD2 as a possible D gene (6 bases). Looked up from germline, CDR1 is SGHAT and CDR2 is FQNNGV. The ends were cut back, 5 bases at V and 1 base at J, with 24 bases in the middle. The CDR3 is 18 residues long.

The chain joins TRBV28 to TRBJ2-1; TRBD2 aligns across 7 bases. Germline trimming cut 5 bases from V and 5 bases from J; bases unmatched to any gene: 9. There are 15 residues in the CDR3. Germline V gene lookup returns CDR1 MDHEN and CDR2 SYDVKM. The CDR3 nucleotides are TGTGCCAGCAGTGGGGGGGTATTATACGACAATGAGCAGTTCTTC. Protein sequence: CASSGGVLYDNEQFF.